In this sample, the clone carrying this T cell receptor beta chain turned up a few times. Its matching antigen is unknown. This sample was taken from a study of cytomegalovirus exposure and HLA in healthy donors. On the study more broadly: Within an early data release were roughly 83 million unique TCRs drawn from HLA-typed donors. Findings and caveats of the study: The authors reported that TCR beta sequences could predict HLA-A and HLA-B alleles. These predictions were accurate for most subjects in the first cohort. Later on, analysis showed that most CMV-associated TCR beta chains appeared to be HLA-restricted.

The study ran its PCR with 60 Vbeta and 13 Jbeta primers. Here immunoSEQ multiplex PCR was the method, and the copy in TCRdb shows in-frame clones only, minus some. The data hold 110,000 to 150,000 clones, with 9.4% observed a single time. CDR1 is SQVTM and CDR2 is ANQGSEA in the germline V gene. V was clipped by 7 bases and J by 5 bases; unmatched bases: 8. The CDR3 loop spans 12 amino acids. Sequencing was performed on PBMCs. The chain recombines TRBV29-1 with TRBJ2-7; TRBD1 aligns across 7 bases. The sequence derives from a male donor in good health and CMV-seronegative. Here the CDR3 reads CSARTGFHEQYF. DNA of the CDR3: TGCAGCGCTCGGACAGGCTTCCACGAGCAGTACTTC.